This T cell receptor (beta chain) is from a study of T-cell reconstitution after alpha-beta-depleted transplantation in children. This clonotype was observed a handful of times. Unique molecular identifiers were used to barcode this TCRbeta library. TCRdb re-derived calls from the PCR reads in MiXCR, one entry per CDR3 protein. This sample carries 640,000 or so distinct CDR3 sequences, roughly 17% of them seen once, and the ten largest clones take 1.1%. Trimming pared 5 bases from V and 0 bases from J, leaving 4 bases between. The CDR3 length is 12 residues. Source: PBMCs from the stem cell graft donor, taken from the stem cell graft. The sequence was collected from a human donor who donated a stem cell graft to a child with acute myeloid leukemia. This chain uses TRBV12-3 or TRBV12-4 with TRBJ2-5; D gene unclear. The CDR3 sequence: CASSQYQETQYF. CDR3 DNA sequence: TGTGCCAGCAGTCAGTACCAAGAGACCCAGTACTTC.